The sequence of this T cell receptor (beta chain) was determined in a study of cytomegalovirus exposure and HLA in healthy donors. This CDR3 is 14 amino acids long. CDR1 is SGHRS, CDR2 YFSETQ, per germline. Trimming removed 2 bases at V and 4 bases at J, with 11 bases between. The repertoire was sequenced with immunoSEQ multiplex PCR; TCRdb's copy has only in-frame clones and lacks some. The table has some 86,000 clones, roughly 93% seen once. From the roughly 120-subject validation cohort, which was separate from the roughly 670-subject first cohort, the donors were drawn. Study conclusions and caveats: According to reports, the classifier identified cytomegalovirus status with high specificity and sensitivity. The study designated 150 or so TCR beta chains cytomegalovirus-associated. Most TCR sequences were rare, but some public TCRs occurred in many donors.

Concerning this clone: Its cognate antigen is unknown.

This TCR derives from a woman aged 25 to 45 in good health and CMV-seronegative. The sequencing sample was made of PBMCs. This chain connects TRBV5-1 to TRBJ2-3; tentatively, D is TRBD2 (5 bases). CDR3 sequence (DNA): TGCGCCAGCAGCTTAATGAGTAGCGCAGATACGCAGTATTTT. Translating gives CASSLMSSADTQYF.